This TCR beta chain was sequenced in a study of cytomegalovirus exposure and HLA in healthy donors. Notes on the study in general: What was likely a sequencing artifact was a cluster of highly shared sequence variants. In a later analysis, DRB1 alleles had the most associated TCRs; HLA-C alleles the fewest.

Use of 60 Vbeta and 13 Jbeta primers characterized the PCR. Assay: immunoSEQ multiplex PCR; the TCRdb copy retains only in-frame clones and omits some. In the table there are around 130,000 clones, 70% of which are singletons. The CDR3 runs to 13 residues. Germline CDR1 and CDR2: SQVTM and ANQGSEA. V shed 6 bases, J shed 4 bases, and the junction held 6 bases outside the gene matches. Remarks on this clone: Its specificity is not known.

The rearrangement joins TRBV29-1 to TRBJ2-7; 10 bases align to TRBD2. The sequence derives from a woman in her 30s in good health and CMV-seronegative. The specimen was PBMCs. The CDR3 sequence: CSVGTSDNYEQYF. CDR3 in DNA: TGCAGCGTCGGGACTAGCGATAATTACGAGCAGTACTTC.